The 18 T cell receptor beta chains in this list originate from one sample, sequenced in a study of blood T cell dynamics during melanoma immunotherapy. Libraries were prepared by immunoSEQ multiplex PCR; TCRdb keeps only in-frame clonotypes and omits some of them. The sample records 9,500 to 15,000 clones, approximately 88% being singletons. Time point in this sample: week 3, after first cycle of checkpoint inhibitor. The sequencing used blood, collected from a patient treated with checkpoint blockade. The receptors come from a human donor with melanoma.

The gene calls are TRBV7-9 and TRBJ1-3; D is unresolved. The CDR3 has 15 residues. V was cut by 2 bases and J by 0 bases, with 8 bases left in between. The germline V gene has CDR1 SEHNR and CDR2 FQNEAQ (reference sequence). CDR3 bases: TGTGCCAGCAGCTTATTACAGTTCTCTGGAAACACCATATATTTT. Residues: CASSLLQFSGNTIYF. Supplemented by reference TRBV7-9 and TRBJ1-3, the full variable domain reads DTGVSQNPRHKITKRGQNVTFRCDPISEHNRLYWYRQTLGQGPEFLTYFQNEAQLEKSRLLSDRFSAERPKGSFSTLEIQRTEQGDSAMYLCASSLLQFSGNTIYFGEGSWLTVV.

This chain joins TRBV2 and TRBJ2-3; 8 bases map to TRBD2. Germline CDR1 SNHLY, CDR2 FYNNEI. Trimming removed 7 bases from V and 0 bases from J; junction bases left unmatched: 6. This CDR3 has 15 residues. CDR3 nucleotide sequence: TGTGCCAGCACCTTGACTAGCGCTAGCACAGATACGCAGTATTTT. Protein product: CASTLTSASTDTQYF.

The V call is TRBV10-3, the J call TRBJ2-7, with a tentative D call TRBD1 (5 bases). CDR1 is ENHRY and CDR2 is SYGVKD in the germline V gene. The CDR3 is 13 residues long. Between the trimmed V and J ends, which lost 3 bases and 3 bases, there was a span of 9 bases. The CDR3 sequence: CAISEGQSYEQYF. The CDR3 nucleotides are TGTGCCATCAGTGAAGGACAAAGCTACGAGCAGTACTTC.

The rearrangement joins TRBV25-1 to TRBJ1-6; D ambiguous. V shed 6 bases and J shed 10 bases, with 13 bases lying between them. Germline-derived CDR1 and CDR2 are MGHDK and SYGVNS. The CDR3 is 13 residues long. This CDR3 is CASSDLQRSPLHF. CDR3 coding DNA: TGTGCCAGCAGCGACTTACAGCGATCACCCCTCCACTTT. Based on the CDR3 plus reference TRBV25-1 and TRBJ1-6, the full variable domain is EADIYQTPRYLVIGTGKKITLECSQTMGHDKMYWYQQDPGMELHLIHYSYGVNSTEKGDLSSESTVSRIRTEHFPLTLESARPSHTSQYLCASSDLQRSPLHFGNGTRLTVT.

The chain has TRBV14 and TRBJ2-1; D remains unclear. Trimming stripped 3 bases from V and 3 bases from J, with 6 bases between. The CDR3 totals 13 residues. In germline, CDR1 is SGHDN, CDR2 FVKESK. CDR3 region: CASSQFFYNEQFF. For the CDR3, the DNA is TGTGCCAGCAGCCAGTTCTTCTACAATGAGCAGTTCTTC.

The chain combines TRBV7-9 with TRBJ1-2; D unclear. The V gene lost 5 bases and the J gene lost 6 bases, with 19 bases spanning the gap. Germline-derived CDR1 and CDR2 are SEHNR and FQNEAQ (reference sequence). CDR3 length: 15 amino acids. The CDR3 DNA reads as TGTGCCAGCAGCCAGACCGGGTCCCTGAATGATGGCTACACCTTC. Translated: CASSQTGSLNDGYTF.

CDR3 residues: CASSLAETGELFF. DNA of the CDR3: TGCGCCAGCAGCTTGGCCGAGACCGGGGAGCTGTTTTTT. V and J are TRBV5-1 and TRBJ2-2; D gene unclear. The CDR3 consists of 13 residues. Germline V gene data show CDR1 as SGHRS and CDR2 as YFSETQ. V was cut by 0 bases and J by 5 bases, with 5 bases left in between.

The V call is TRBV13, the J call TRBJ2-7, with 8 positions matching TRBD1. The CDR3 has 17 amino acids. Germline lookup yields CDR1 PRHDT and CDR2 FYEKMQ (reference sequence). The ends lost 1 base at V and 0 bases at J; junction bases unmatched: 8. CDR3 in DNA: TGTGCCAGCAGCTTAGCCCAGGGGGCGGCCAGCTCCTACGAGCAGTACTTC. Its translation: CASSLAQGAASSYEQYF.

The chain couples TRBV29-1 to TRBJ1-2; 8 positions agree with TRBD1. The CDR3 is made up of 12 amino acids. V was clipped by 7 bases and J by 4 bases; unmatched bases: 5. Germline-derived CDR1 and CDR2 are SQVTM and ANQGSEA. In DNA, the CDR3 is TGCAGCGCCGAGACAGGGGCCTATGGCTACACCTTC. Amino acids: CSAETGAYGYTF.

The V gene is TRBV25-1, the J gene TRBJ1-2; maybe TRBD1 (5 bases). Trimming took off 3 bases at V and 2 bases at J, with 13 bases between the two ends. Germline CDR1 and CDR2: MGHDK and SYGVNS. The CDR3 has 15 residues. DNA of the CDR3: TGTGCCAGCAGTGATCCTGCAGGGACGAACTATGGCTACACCTTC. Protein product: CASSDPAGTNYGYTF.

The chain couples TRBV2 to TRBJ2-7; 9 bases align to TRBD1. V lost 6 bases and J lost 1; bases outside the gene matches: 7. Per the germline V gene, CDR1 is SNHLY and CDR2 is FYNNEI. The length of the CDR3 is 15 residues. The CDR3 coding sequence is TGTGCCAGCAGCTACAGGGGGCAAGGATCCTACGAGCAGTACTTC. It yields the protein CASSYRGQGSYEQYF.

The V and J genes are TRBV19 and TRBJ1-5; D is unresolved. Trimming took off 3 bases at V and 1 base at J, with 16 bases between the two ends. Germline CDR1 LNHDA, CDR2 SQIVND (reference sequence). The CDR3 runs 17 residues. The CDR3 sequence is CASSIPPPRKSNQPQHF. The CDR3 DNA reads TGTGCCAGTAGTATCCCCCCACCACGGAAAAGCAATCAGCCCCAGCATTTT. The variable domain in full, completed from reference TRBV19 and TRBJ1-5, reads DGGITQSPKYLFRKEGQNVTLSCEQNLNHDAMYWYRQDPGQGLRLIYYSQIVNDFQKGDIAEGYSVSREKKESFPLTVTSAQKNPTAFYLCASSIPPPRKSNQPQHFGDGTRLSIL.

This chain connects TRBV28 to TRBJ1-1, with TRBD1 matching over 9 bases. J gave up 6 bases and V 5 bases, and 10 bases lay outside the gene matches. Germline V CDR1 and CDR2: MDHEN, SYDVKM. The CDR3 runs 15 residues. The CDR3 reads CASSTGDREAAEAFF. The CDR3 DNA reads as TGTGCCAGCAGTACCGGGGACAGGGAGGCAGCTGAAGCTTTCTTT.

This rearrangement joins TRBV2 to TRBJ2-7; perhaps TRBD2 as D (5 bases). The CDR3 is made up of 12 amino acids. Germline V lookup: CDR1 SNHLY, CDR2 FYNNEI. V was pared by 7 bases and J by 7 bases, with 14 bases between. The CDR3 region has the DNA TGTGCCAGCACCCGAAACCGGAGGGAGCAGTACTTC. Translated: CASTRNRREQYF. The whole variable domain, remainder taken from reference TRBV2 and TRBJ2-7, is EPEVTQTPSHQVTQMGQEVILRCVPISNHLYFYWYRQILGQKVEFLVSFYNNEISEKSEIFDDQFSVERPDGSNFTLKIRSTKLEDSAMYFCASTRNRREQYFGPGTRLTVT.

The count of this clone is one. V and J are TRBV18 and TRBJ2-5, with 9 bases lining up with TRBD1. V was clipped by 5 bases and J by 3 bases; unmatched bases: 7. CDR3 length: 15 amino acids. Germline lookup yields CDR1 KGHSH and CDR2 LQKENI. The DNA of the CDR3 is TGTGCCAGCTCATTGCGGACAGGGGAGAAAGAGACCCAGTACTTC. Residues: CASSLRTGEKETQYF.

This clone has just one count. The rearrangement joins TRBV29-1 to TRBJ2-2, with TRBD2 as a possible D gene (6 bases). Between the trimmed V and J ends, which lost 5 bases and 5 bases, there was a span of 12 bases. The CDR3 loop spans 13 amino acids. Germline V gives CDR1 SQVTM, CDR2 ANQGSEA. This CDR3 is CSVFLGSTGELFF. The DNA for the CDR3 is TGCAGCGTTTTCCTCGGGAGTACCGGGGAGCTGTTTTTT.

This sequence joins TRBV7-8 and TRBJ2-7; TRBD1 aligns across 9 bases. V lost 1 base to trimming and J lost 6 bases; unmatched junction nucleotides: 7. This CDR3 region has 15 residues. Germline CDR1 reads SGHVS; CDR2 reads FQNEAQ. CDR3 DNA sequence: TGTGCCAGCAGCTTAGAATGGACAGGGGTGGGCGAGCAGTACTTC. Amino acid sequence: CASSLEWTGVGEQYF.

The CDR3 DNA reads as TGTGCCAGCACCCTAGTTGGACAGCGAGGCTACACCTTC. The encoded protein is CASTLVGQRGYTF. This chain links TRBV2 with TRBJ1-2; tentative D call: TRBD1 (6 bases). The germline CDR1 and CDR2 sequences are SNHLY and FYNNEI. The CDR3 is made up of 13 amino acids. V lost 7 bases to trimming and J lost 8 bases, with 17 bases between them.